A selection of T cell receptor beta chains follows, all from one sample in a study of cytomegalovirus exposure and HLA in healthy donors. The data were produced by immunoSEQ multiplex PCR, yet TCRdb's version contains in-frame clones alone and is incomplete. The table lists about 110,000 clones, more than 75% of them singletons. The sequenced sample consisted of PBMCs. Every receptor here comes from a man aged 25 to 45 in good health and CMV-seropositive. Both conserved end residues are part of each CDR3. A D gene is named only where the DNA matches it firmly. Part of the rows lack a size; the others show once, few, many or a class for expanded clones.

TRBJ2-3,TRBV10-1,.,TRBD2,TGCGCCAGCAGTGGGAGTATCGAGCGGGGGGTTACAGATACGCAGTATTTT,CASSGSIERGVTDTQYF
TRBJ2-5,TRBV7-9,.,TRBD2,TGTGCCAGCAGCTCCAGGGGACTAGCGGGGACGGAGACCCAGTACTTC,CASSSRGLAGTETQYF
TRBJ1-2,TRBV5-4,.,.,TGTGCCAGCAGCCGTGACAGTCTCTATGGCTACACCTTC,CASSRDSLYGYTF
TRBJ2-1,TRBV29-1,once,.,TGCAGCGTTGTTGCAGTGCCCTACAATGAGCAGTTCTTC,CSVVAVPYNEQFF
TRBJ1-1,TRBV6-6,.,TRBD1,TGTGCCAGCAGTTCACTGGGACAGGGGAACACTGAAGCTTTCTTT,CASSSLGQGNTEAFF
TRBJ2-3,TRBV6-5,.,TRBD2,TGTGCCAGCACCCAACTAGCGGGGGGGCCAAATACGCAGTATTTT,CASTQLAGGPNTQYF
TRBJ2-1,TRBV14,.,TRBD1,TGTGCCAGCAACAGGGGATTTTGGGATGAGCAGTTCTTC,CASNRGFWDEQFF
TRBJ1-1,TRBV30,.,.,TGTGCCTGGAACAGCGGCACTGAAGCTTTCTTT,CAWNSGTEAFF
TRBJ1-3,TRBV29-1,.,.,TGCAGCGGCAGGGGCTCTGGAAACACCATATATTTT,CSGRGSGNTIYF
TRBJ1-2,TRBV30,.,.,TGTGCCTGGAGTGTACCTTCCCTAGACAGAAACTACACCTTC,CAWSVPSLDRNYTF
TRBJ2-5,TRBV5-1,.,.,TGCGCCAGCAGCTTGGTGAGAGAGACCCAGTACTTC,CASSLVRETQYF
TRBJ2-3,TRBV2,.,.,TGTGCCAGCATCCCCGTGGGTGGCGGGGGCACAGATACGCAGTATTTT,CASIPVGGGGTDTQYF
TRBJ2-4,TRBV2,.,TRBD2,TGTGCCAGCCGATTTGGCGGGGGGGCCGACAGTCAGTACTTC,CASRFGGGADSQYF
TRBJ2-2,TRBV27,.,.,TGTGCCAGCAGTTTATCCGGGAGAAACACCGGGGAGCTGTTTTTT,CASSLSGRNTGELFF
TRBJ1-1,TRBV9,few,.,TGTGCCAGCAGCGGTGGGCGACGAACTGAAGCTTTCTTT,CASSGGRRTEAFF
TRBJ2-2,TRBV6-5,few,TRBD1,TGTGCCAGCAGCGCACAGGGGGCGAACACCGGGGAGCTGTTTTTT,CASSAQGANTGELFF
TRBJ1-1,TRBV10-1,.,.,TGCGCCAGCAACCCAGGGTTCGGAACTGAAGCTTTCTTT,CASNPGFGTEAFF
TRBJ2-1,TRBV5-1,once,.,TGCGCCAGCAGCTTGGATAGCTACAATGAGCAGTTCTTC,CASSLDSYNEQFF
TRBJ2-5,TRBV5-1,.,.,TGCGCCAGCAGCTTGGACAGGGCGGAAGAGACCCAGTACTTC,CASSLDRAEETQYF
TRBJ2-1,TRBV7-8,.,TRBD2,TGTGCCAGCAGCTTAGACCTAGCGGGGGAGAGTGAGCAGTTCTTC,CASSLDLAGESEQFF
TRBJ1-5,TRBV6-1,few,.,TGTGCCAGCCGCCCCAGGGGCGGGAGCAATCAGCCCCAGCATTTT,CASRPRGGSNQPQHF
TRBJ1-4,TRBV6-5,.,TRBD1,TGTGCCAGCAGTTTTGACAGGGGGCGGGTTGAAAAACTGTTTTTT,CASSFDRGRVEKLFF
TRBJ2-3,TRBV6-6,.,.,TGTGCCAGCAGTTACCGAGATACGCAGTATTTT,CASSYRDTQYF
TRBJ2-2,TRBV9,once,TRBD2,TGTGCCAGCAGCCCACGGACTAGCGGGGGTGGAGCGAACACCGGGGAGCTGTTTTTT,CASSPRTSGGGANTGELFF
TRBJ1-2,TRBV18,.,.,TGTGCCAGCTCTTCGACAGGCGTAGACTATGGCTACACCTTC,CASSSTGVDYGYTF
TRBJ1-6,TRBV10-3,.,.,TGTGCCATCAAGGGCGAGGAGGATAATTCACCCCTCCACTTT,CAIKGEEDNSPLHF
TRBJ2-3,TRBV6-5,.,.,TGTGCCAGCACTGACTCGAGTGTGGGGCGGGATACGCAGTATTTT,CASTDSSVGRDTQYF
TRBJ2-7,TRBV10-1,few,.,TGCGCCAGCAGTGAGTCTGGCCGGGGGTCCCACGAGCAGTACTTC,CASSESGRGSHEQYF
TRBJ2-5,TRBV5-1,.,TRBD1,TGCGCCAGCAGGGATGGGACAGGCGGGTACCAAGAGACCCAGTACTTC,CASRDGTGGYQETQYF
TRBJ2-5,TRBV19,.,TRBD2,TGTGCCAGTAGTACTGCGGGGGGTCCACAAGAGACCCAGTACTTC,CASSTAGGPQETQYF
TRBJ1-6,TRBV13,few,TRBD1,TGTGCCAGCAGCTTTGGGGACAGATTGACCCATTCACCCCTCCACTTT,CASSFGDRLTHSPLHF
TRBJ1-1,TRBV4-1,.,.,TGCGCCAGCAGCCGATCCCCCGGGGACACTGAAGCTTTCTTT,CASSRSPGDTEAFF
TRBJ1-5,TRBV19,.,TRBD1,TGTGCCACCTCCGCGACAGGGGGAAATCAGCCCCAGCATTTT,CATSATGGNQPQHF
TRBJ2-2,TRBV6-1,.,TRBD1,TGTGCCAGCCGGACAGGGACCAACACCGGGGAGCTGTTTTTT,CASRTGTNTGELFF
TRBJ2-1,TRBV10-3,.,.,TGTGCCATCATGGGGGGCTCCTACAATGAGCAGTTCTTC,CAIMGGSYNEQFF
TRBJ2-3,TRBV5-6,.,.,TGTGCCAGCAGCCCCCGAGGGGGTGGAAGAGATACGCAGTATTTT,CASSPRGGGRDTQYF
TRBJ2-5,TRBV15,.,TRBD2,TGTGCCACCAGCAGAGATCGAGGGCTAGCGGGTTTAGGTGGGACCCAGTACTTC,CATSRDRGLAGLGGTQYF
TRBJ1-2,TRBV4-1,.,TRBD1,TGCGCCAGCAGCCAAAGGGACAGGACTAACTATGGCTACACCTTC,CASSQRDRTNYGYTF
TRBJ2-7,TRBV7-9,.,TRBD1,TGTGCCAGCAGCTCGGGACAGAGTTCCTACGAGCAGTACTTC,CASSSGQSSYEQYF
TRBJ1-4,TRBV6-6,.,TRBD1,TGTGCCAGCAGTTATACACAGGGGATAACTAATGAAAAACTGTTTTTT,CASSYTQGITNEKLFF
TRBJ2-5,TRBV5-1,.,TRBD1,TGCGCCAGCAGGGGACAGCAAGAGACCCAGTACTTC,CASRGQQETQYF
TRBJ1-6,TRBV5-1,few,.,TGCGCCAGCAGCTTGGAACGGACAGAGAATAATTCACCCCTCCACTTT,CASSLERTENNSPLHF
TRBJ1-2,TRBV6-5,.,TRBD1,TGTGCCAGCAGTAAATGGGGACAGGGAAACTATGGCTACACCTTC,CASSKWGQGNYGYTF
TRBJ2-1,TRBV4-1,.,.,TGCGCCAGCAGCCAACAGGGGGGAGGCAATGAGCAGTTCTTC,CASSQQGGGNEQFF
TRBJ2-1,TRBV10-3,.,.,TGTGCCATCAGTGAGACAGGGTTACACAATGAGCAGTTCTTC,CAISETGLHNEQFF
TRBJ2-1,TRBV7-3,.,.,TGTGCCAGCAGCCCAAAGGGATCACTTGGGACATCTTACAATGAGCAGTTCTTC,CASSPKGSLGTSYNEQFF
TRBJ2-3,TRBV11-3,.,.,TGTGCCAGCACCCCGAGCGACGGATCCCTTGGCACAGATACGCAGTATTTT,CASTPSDGSLGTDTQYF
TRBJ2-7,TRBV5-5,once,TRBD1,TGTGCCAGCAGCCCGGGACAGGCTACCTACGAGCAGTACTTC,CASSPGQATYEQYF
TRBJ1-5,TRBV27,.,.,TGTGCCAGCAGTTACAATTACGCGGCGGCCTATAGCAATCAGCCCCAGCATTTT,CASSYNYAAAYSNQPQHF
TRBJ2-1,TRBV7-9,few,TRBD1,TGTGCCAGCAGCTGGGACAGGGGGAGCTCCTACAATGAGCAGTTCTTC,CASSWDRGSSYNEQFF
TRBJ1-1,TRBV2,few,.,TGTGCCAGCAGTGAATTTGGCAGTCTGAACACTGAAGCTTTCTTT,CASSEFGSLNTEAFF
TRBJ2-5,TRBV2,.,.,TGTGCCAGCAGTGATCGAGAGACCCAGTACTTC,CASSDRETQYF
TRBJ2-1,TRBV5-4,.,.,TGTGCCAGCAGCTTAGGACTTTCCTACAATGAGCAGTTCTTC,CASSLGLSYNEQFF
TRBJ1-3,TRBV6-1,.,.,TGTGCCAGCAGACAGGGCATAGAAAACACCATATATTTT,CASRQGIENTIYF
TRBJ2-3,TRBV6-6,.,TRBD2,TGTGCCAGCCTTCCGGGGGGGGGCACAGATACGCAGTATTTT,CASLPGGGTDTQYF
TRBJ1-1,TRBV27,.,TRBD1,TGTGCCAGCAGACCCTGGACAGGGGGGAACACTGAAGCTTTCTTT,CASRPWTGGNTEAFF
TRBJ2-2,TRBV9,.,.,TGTGCCAGCAGCGCCGAAGGGGCCAAACGCGGGGAGCTGTTTTTT,CASSAEGAKRGELFF
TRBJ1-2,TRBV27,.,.,TGTGCCAGCAGTTTAGTCCCGGGGGTTGATGGCTACACCTTC,CASSLVPGVDGYTF